These T cell receptor beta chains were read from a single sample in a study of OX40 agonist ivuxolimab in advanced cancers. Libraries were prepared by immunoSEQ multiplex PCR; TCRdb keeps only in-frame clonotypes and omits some of them. The table records about 80,000 clones, 92% of them present only once. This specimen consisted of CD4+ or CD8+ T cells sorted from blood, obtained in a trial of the OX40 agonist ivuxolimab. The source is an adult with an advanced solid tumor such as melanoma, head and neck, liver or kidney cancer. CDR3s include the opening cysteine and the closing phenylalanine or tryptophan. The D gene is left open where the match is weak. Clone sizes are given selectively: once, few, many, or a class where the clone is expanded.

>NA|TRBD1|TRBJ1-1|TRBV27
CASSLEGRGPSTEAFF
TGTGCCAGCAGTTTAGAAGGCAGGGGGCCTAGCACTGAAGCTTTCTTT
>NA|TRBD1|TRBJ2-7|TRBV27
CASSWTTGGNEQYF
TGTGCCAGCAGTTGGACGACAGGGGGGAACGAGCAGTACTTC
>NA|NA|TRBJ2-5|TRBV6-5
CASSFGWQETQYF
TGTGCCAGCAGTTTTGGGTGGCAAGAGACCCAGTACTTC
>NA|NA|TRBJ2-2|TRBV4-2
CASSQDLTDPRTGELFF
TGTGCCAGCAGCCAAGATCTCACGGACCCGAGGACCGGGGAGCTGTTTTTT
>NA|NA|TRBJ2-7|TRBV27
CASTPSARGHEQYF
TGTGCCAGCACTCCTTCCGCCAGGGGCCACGAGCAGTACTTC
>once|TRBD2|TRBJ2-1|TRBV4-1
CASSQGASGGFDNEQFF
TGCGCCAGCAGCCAAGGAGCTAGCGGGGGGTTCGACAATGAGCAGTTCTTC
>NA|NA|TRBJ1-5|TRBV5-6
CASSFRHRVSNQPQHF
TGTGCCAGCAGCTTCCGGCACCGAGTTAGCAATCAGCCCCAGCATTTT
>NA|NA|TRBJ2-7|TRBV4-1
CASSQIQDYEQYF
TGCGCCAGCAGCCAAATCCAGGATTACGAGCAGTACTTC
>NA|NA|TRBJ2-1|TRBV6-5
CASSFSGTINNEQFF
TGTGCCAGCAGTTTCTCAGGGACAATTAACAATGAGCAGTTCTTC
>NA|NA|TRBJ2-5|TRBV11-2
CASSLELIGGPSRTQYF
TGTGCCAGCAGCTTAGAGTTAATCGGGGGGCCCTCAAGGACCCAGTACTTC
>NA|NA|TRBJ2-2|TRBV7-9
CASSLQGTNTGELFF
TGTGCCAGCAGCTTACAGGGCACGAACACCGGGGAGCTGTTTTTT
>NA|TRBD2|TRBJ2-5|TRBV9
CASSVASGGAKTQYF
TGTGCCAGCAGCGTAGCCAGCGGGGGGGCGAAGACCCAGTACTTC
>NA|NA|TRBJ1-1|TRBV7-6
CASSLEVWTEAFF
TGTGCCAGCAGCTTAGAGGTCTGGACTGAAGCTTTCTTT
>NA|TRBD1|TRBJ1-2|TRBV29-1
CSVEEGTAYGYTF
TGCAGCGTTGAAGAAGGGACAGCTTATGGCTACACCTTC
>NA|NA|TRBJ1-1|TRBV10-3
CAISESTGAEAFF
TGTGCCATCAGTGAGTCGACCGGGGCTGAAGCTTTCTTT
>NA|NA|TRBJ2-1|TRBV19
CASSIGGFGKQFF
TGTGCCAGTAGTATCGGGGGCTTTGGAAAGCAGTTCTTC
>NA|NA|TRBJ1-1|TRBV15
CATSREGAGTEAFF
TGTGCCACCAGCAGAGAGGGGGCTGGCACTGAAGCTTTCTTT
>NA|NA|TRBJ1-1|TRBV6-6
CASSFGGNEAFF
TGTGCCAGCAGTTTCGGGGGCAATGAAGCTTTCTTT
>NA|TRBD2|TRBJ2-1|TRBV4-3
CASSQGTSGGGNEQFF
TGCGCCAGCAGCCAAGGGACTAGCGGGGGAGGCAATGAGCAGTTCTTC
>NA|NA|TRBJ1-3|TRBV12-5
CASGSFSGNTIYF
TGTGCTAGTGGCTCCTTCTCTGGAAACACCATATATTTT
>NA|NA|TRBJ2-3|TRBV21-1
CASSKHPTASNRTDTQYF
TGTGCCAGCAGCAAACATCCGACAGCGTCCAACCGCACAGATACGCAGTATTTT
>few|NA|TRBJ1-1|TRBV11-2
CASSLIATGGAEAFF
TGTGCCAGCAGCCTTATAGCGACAGGTGGGGCTGAAGCTTTCTTT
>NA|TRBD1|TRBJ2-7|TRBV27
CASGTGGYEQYF
TGTGCCAGCGGGACAGGGGGCTACGAGCAGTACTTC
>NA|TRBD1|TRBJ1-1|TRBV11-2
CASSWTGVGAEAFF
TGTGCCAGCAGCTGGACAGGGGTAGGCGCTGAAGCTTTCTTT
>NA|NA|TRBJ1-5|TRBV19
CASSSAWSNQPQHF
TGTGCCAGTAGTTCCGCGTGGAGCAATCAGCCCCAGCATTTT
>NA|TRBD2|TRBJ2-1|TRBV7-6
CASSLVIAGTLYNEQFF
TGTGCCAGCAGCTTAGTGATAGCGGGGACCTTATACAATGAGCAGTTCTTC
>NA|NA|TRBJ1-6|TRBV5-1
CASSVSGPPLHF
TGCGCCAGCAGCGTCTCAGGGCCACCCCTCCACTTT
>NA|NA|TRBJ1-1|TRBV7-9
CASSYYQGAGETFF
TGTGCCAGCAGCTACTATCAAGGGGCCGGGGAAACTTTCTTT
>once|NA|TRBJ1-2|TRBV9
CASSAYTF
TGTGCCAGCAGCGCGTACACCTTC
>once|NA|TRBJ1-5|TRBV5-6
CASSLGQGSNQPQHF
TGTGCCAGCAGCTTGGGGCAGGGGAGCAATCAGCCCCAGCATTTT
>NA|TRBD2|TRBJ2-4|TRBV6-5
CASSYSGGTAKNIQYF
TGTGCCAGCAGTTACTCGGGGGGGACAGCCAAAAACATTCAGTACTTC
>NA|NA|TRBJ2-7|TRBV11-2
CASSLVGAGSSYEQYF
TGTGCCAGCAGCTTAGTAGGAGCAGGGAGCTCCTACGAGCAGTACTTC
>few|NA|TRBJ1-1|TRBV9
CASSFTGVNTEAFF
TGTGCCAGCAGCTTTACAGGAGTCAACACTGAAGCTTTCTTT
>NA|NA|TRBJ2-5|TRBV9
CASSEPSQTQYF
TGTGCCAGCAGCGAACCCAGCCAGACCCAGTACTTC
>few|NA|TRBJ2-7|TRBV4-1
CASSQDGYEQYF
TGCGCCAGCAGCCAAGACGGCTACGAGCAGTACTTC
>NA|NA|TRBJ1-2|TRBV2
CASIGGAGWSGGYTF
TGTGCCAGCATCGGAGGGGCAGGGTGGAGTGGTGGCTACACCTTC
>NA|NA|TRBJ2-3|TRBV2
CASSEMTSSTDTQYF
TGTGCCAGCAGTGAAATGACTTCTAGCACAGATACGCAGTATTTT
>NA|NA|TRBJ2-7|TRBV19
CASSIAGVSYEQYF
TGTGCCAGTAGTATCGCCGGGGTTTCCTACGAGCAGTACTTC
>NA|NA|TRBJ2-3|TRBV19
CASQGLAGVQHTDTQYF
TGTGCCAGCCAGGGGTTGGCGGGGGTCCAACACACAGATACGCAGTATTTT
>NA|TRBD2|TRBJ2-1|TRBV9
CASSVEIGTSNYWDNEQFF
TGTGCCAGCAGCGTAGAGATTGGGACTAGCAATTACTGGGACAATGAGCAGTTCTTC
>NA|NA|TRBJ1-2|TRBV7-8
CASRGDNYGYTF
TGTGCCAGCAGAGGGGATAACTATGGCTACACCTTC
>NA|NA|TRBJ1-1|TRBV5-5
CASTPSGQLNTEAFF
TGTGCCAGCACGCCTTCTGGACAACTAAACACTGAAGCTTTCTTT
>NA|NA|TRBJ1-6|TRBV25-1
CASTHGENLHF
TGTGCCAGCACACACGGAGAAAACCTCCACTTT